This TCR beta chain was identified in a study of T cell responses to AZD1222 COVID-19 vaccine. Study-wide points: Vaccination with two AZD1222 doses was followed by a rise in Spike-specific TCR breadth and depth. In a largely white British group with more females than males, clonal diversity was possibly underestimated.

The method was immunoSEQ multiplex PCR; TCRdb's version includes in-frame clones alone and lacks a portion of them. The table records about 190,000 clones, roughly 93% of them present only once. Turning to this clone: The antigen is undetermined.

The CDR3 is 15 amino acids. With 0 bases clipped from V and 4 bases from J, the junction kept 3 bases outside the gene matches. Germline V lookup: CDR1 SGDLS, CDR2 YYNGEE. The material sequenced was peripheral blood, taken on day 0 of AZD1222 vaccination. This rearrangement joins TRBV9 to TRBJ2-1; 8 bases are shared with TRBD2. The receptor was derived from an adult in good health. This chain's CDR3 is CASSVDSGAYNEQFF. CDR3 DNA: TGTGCCAGCAGCGTAGATAGCGGGGCTTACAATGAGCAGTTCTTC.